The 4 T cell receptor beta chains presented below share a single source sample, sequenced in a study of shared clonotypes between healthy human individuals. TCRdb's table, derived via immunoSEQ multiplex PCR, lists solely in-frame clones and lacks some. The sample records millions of clones, roughly 96% being singletons. The sample consisted of naive CD4+ T cells sorted from blood. The subset denotes: CD45RA+ positively selected. The receptors originated from a man between 18 and 35 years old in good health.

The rearrangement links TRBV27 to TRBJ2-3; D uncertain. The CDR3 runs 14 residues. Per the germline V gene, CDR1 is MNHEY and CDR2 is SMNVEV (reference sequence). V was trimmed by 2 bases and J by 4 bases, leaving 10 bases between them. CDR3 amino acids: CASSLLEPPDTQYF. For the CDR3, the DNA is TGTGCCAGCAGTTTACTGGAGCCCCCAGATACGCAGTATTTT.

This clone was observed once. The chain carries TRBV12-5 and TRBJ2-3, with 12 bases matching TRBD2. This CDR3 has 16 residues. The germline V gene encodes CDR1 LGHNT and CDR2 FRNRAP. V lost 5 bases, J lost 6 bases, and 9 bases stayed unmatched. The CDR3 loop is CASGLGLAGYMDTQYF. The CDR3 DNA follows: TGTGCTAGTGGTCTCGGACTAGCGGGATACATGGATACGCAGTATTTT.

V is TRBV30 and J is TRBJ1-2; TRBD1 matches 7 bases. Trimming removed 3 bases from V and 1 base from J; junction bases left unmatched: 5. Germline V lookup: CDR1 GTSNPN, CDR2 SVGIG (reference sequence). CDR3 size: 14 residues. CDR3 DNA: TGTGCCTGGAGGGACAGGACGAATAACTATGGCTACACCTTC. This codes for CAWRDRTNNYGYTF. Full variable domain (outside the CDR3, taken from reference TRBV30 and TRBJ1-2): SQTIHQWPATLVQPVGSPLSLECTVEGTSNPNLYWYRQAAGRGLQLLFYSVGIGQISSEVPQNLSASRPQDRQFILSSKKLLLSDSGFYLCAWRDRTNNYGYTFGSGTRLTVV.

The chain joins TRBV30 to TRBJ1-3; no clear D. The germline gives CDR1 GTSNPN, CDR2 SVGIG (reference sequence). The V end was cut by 4 bases, the J end by 4 bases, with 8 bases between. The CDR3 consists of 12 residues. The CDR3 reads CAWKDLGNTIYF. DNA for the CDR3: TGTGCCTGGAAAGACCTAGGAAACACCATATATTTT. The entire variable domain, with the rest obtained from reference TRBV30 and TRBJ1-3, is as follows: SQTIHQWPATLVQPVGSPLSLECTVEGTSNPNLYWYRQAAGRGLQLLFYSVGIGQISSEVPQNLSASRPQDRQFILSSKKLLLSDSGFYLCAWKDLGNTIYFGEGSWLTVV.